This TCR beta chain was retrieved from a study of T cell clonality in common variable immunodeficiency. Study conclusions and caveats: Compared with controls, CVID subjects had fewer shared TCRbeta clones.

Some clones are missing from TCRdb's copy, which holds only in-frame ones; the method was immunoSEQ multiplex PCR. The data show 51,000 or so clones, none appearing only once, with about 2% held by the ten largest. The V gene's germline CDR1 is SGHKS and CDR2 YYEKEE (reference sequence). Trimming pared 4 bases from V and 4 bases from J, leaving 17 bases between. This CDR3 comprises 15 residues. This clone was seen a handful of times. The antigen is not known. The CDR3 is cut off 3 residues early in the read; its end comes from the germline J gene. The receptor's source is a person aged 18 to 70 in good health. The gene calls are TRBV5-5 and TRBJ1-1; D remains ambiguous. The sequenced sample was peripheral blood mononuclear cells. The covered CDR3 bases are TGTGCCAGCAGCCCCTTTGTAGGGCAAGGCACTGAA. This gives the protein CASSPFVGQGTE. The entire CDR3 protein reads CASSPFVGQGTEAFF.